These 32 T cell receptor beta chains share one sample of origin, sequenced in a study of shared clonotypes between healthy human individuals. The table came from immunoSEQ multiplex PCR; TCRdb's copy has only in-frame clones and leaves some out. This table holds 2 million to 2.5 million clones, 80% to 95% found once. Sequenced input: naive CD4+ T cells from PBMCs. The sample's subset: CD45RA+ positively selected. The receptor set was obtained from a man younger than 35 in good health. Some clones in this sample may be carry-over from other donors' samples.

The V call is TRBV10-3, the J call TRBJ1-1; D is perhaps TRBD1 (6 bases). V was shortened by 10 bases and J by 1 base, with 13 bases between the two germline ends. Germline V lookup: CDR1 ENHRY, CDR2 SYGVKD. The CDR3 length is 13 residues. The CDR3 protein is CATWGASNTEAFF. In nucleotides, the CDR3 is TGTGCCACCTGGGGGGCCTCGAACACTGAAGCTTTCTTT.

This clone was found once. Other DNA sequences in the same sample also yield this CDR3. The V gene is TRBV2, the J gene TRBJ2-1; D uncertain. Per germline, CDR1 SNHLY and CDR2 FYNNEI. The CDR3 is 11 amino acids. Trimming stripped 6 bases from V and 2 bases from J, with 2 bases between. The CDR3 nucleotides read TGTGCCAGCAGAGCCTACAATGAGCAGTTCTTC. Translating it yields CASRAYNEQFF.

The genes are TRBV15 and TRBJ2-7, with TRBD2 matching over 7 bases. V lost 1 base, J lost 3 bases, and 6 bases stayed unmatched. From germline, CDR1 is LNHNV and CDR2 YYDKDF (reference sequence). The CDR3 has 15 residues. CDR3 coding DNA: TGTGCCACCAGCAGAGTCCCGGGGGGTATCTACGAGCAGTACTTC. This codes for CATSRVPGGIYEQYF.

This chain uses TRBV28 with TRBJ1-1; D is perhaps TRBD1 (5 bases). V lost 6 bases and J lost 2, with 16 bases in between. The CDR3 is 15 residues long. Germline loops: CDR1 MDHEN, CDR2 SYDVKM. The CDR3 nucleotides are TGTGCCAGCAGCCCCAGATGGCAGGGAAACACTGAAGCTTTCTTT. Amino acid sequence: CASSPRWQGNTEAFF.

Details on this clone: This likely comes from a read error, as the CDR3 has no conserved phenylalanine or tryptophan at its end. V is TRBV28 and J is TRBJ2-7; D unclear. The CDR3 loop spans 13 amino acids. Germline CDR1 reads MDHEN; CDR2 reads SYDVKM. V lost 5 bases and J lost 3, with 11 bases in between. The CDR3 DNA sequence: TGTGCCAGCAGTCCTCCACCGGGCTACGAGCAGTACTCC. Its translation: CASSPPPGYEQYS.

Written as DNA, the CDR3 is TGTGCCAGCACCCTGGGGGAGAACACCGGGGAGCTGTTTTTT. Translated: CASTLGENTGELFF. This chain uses TRBV2 with TRBJ2-2; either TRBD1 or TRBD2 may supply D (5 bases each). Germline assignment: CDR1 SNHLY and CDR2 FYNNEI. Trimming took 7 bases from V and 1 from J, leaving 10 bases between them. CDR3 length: 14 amino acids.

The chain carries TRBV6-5 and TRBJ1-1; D not resolved. Trimming pared 5 bases from V and 0 bases from J, leaving 7 bases between. Germline assignment: CDR1 MNHEY and CDR2 SVGAGI. The CDR3 extends over 13 amino acids. In DNA form, the CDR3 reads TGTGCCAGCAGTCCCGACATGAACACTGAAGCTTTCTTT. Translation gives CASSPDMNTEAFF.

The chain employs TRBV5-5 and TRBJ1-2, with no clear D. CDR1 is SGHKS, CDR2 YYEKEE, per germline (reference sequence). The CDR3 length is 17 residues. The V end lost 0 bases, the J end lost 1 base, and 16 bases lay between the germline ends. The CDR3 DNA is TGTGCCAGCAGCTTGGTTACATCAGCTTCCCTTAACTATGGCTACACCTTC. It codes for CASSLVTSASLNYGYTF.

The chain links TRBV21-1 to TRBJ2-3; the D call TRBD2 from the table was never checked on the DNA. TRBV21-1 is classified as a pseudogene. The CDR3 sequence is 18 residues long. This chain's CDR3 is CASSTRTSGRVEGDTQYF. The CDR3 DNA follows: TGTGCCAGCAGCACGCGGACTAGCGGGAGGGTAGAGGGAGATACGCAGTATTTT.

V usage is TRBV7-9 and J usage is TRBJ2-7, with 7 nucleotides matching TRBD2. In germline, CDR1 is SEHNR, CDR2 FQNEAQ (reference sequence). The CDR3 is 15 amino acids. V trimming: 4 bases; J trimming: 3 bases; junction bases outside the gene matches: 9. The CDR3 spells CASSSRASGNYEQYF. CDR3 in DNA: TGTGCCAGCAGCTCCAGGGCTAGCGGAAACTACGAGCAGTACTTC.

This sequence joins TRBV9 and TRBJ1-3; D call uncertain. CDR1 SGDLS and CDR2 YYNGEE come from the germline V gene. This CDR3 comprises 14 residues. The V end lost 5 bases, the J end lost 4 bases, and 13 bases lay between the germline ends. The CDR3 DNA sequence: TGTGCCAGCAGTCGAGCCCCTTTGGGAAACACCATATATTTT. This encodes CASSRAPLGNTIYF.

The chain uses TRBV19 and TRBJ2-5, with 10 bases lining up with TRBD2. In germline, CDR1 is LNHDA, CDR2 SQIVND (reference sequence). The CDR3 is 16 amino acids. V dropped 3 bases and J dropped 7; count of bases not matched to a gene: 11. Here the CDR3 DNA reads TGTGCCAGTAGTATTTCTGCTAGCGGGAGTCCCGGGACCCAGTACTTC. It codes for CASSISASGSPGTQYF.

To note about this clone: This sample also contains other DNA sequences that code for the same CDR3. CDR3: CASSPGTGSYNEQFF. CDR3 sequence (DNA): TGTGCCAGCTCACCCGGGACAGGGTCCTACAATGAGCAGTTCTTC. V is TRBV18 and J is TRBJ2-1, with TRBD1 matching over 9 bases. V lost 3 bases, J lost 1 base, and 1 base stayed unmatched. This CDR3 has 15 residues. Germline-derived CDR1 and CDR2 are KGHSH and LQKENI.

The chain employs TRBV4-3 and TRBJ2-7; maybe TRBD2 (6 bases). The CDR3 runs to 14 residues. CDR1 LGHNA and CDR2 YSLEER come from the germline V gene. Deletions cut 0 bases from V and 5 bases from J, with 11 bases between. The CDR3 DNA follows: TGCGCCAGCAGCCAAGATATGTGGGGGGACGAGCAGTACTTC. It is translated as CASSQDMWGDEQYF.

This sequence joins TRBV7-9 and TRBJ2-7; 13 bases agree with TRBD2. Germline CDR1 is SEHNR and CDR2 is FQNEAQ (reference sequence). V was clipped by 1 base and J by 7 bases; unmatched bases: 10. The CDR3 covers 17 residues. The CDR3 sequence: CASSLGSWTSGRGEQYF. The CDR3 region has the DNA TGTGCCAGCAGCTTAGGGAGTTGGACTAGCGGGAGAGGGGAGCAGTACTTC.

V and J are TRBV4-1 and TRBJ2-1; 11 bases align to TRBD2. CDR1 and CDR2 (germline): MGHRA, YSYEKL. This CDR3 is built from 18 residues. The V and J ends lost 0 bases and 0 bases, in that order; junction bases with no gene match: 4. The CDR3 DNA reads as TGCGCCAGCAGCCAAGACGCTAGCGGGAGGAGCTCCTACAATGAGCAGTTCTTC. Protein sequence: CASSQDASGRSSYNEQFF.

The gene calls are TRBV7-3 and TRBJ2-2; 9 nucleotides agree with TRBD2. V shed 1 base, J shed 7 bases, and the junction held 10 bases outside the gene matches. This CDR3 spans 17 amino acids. Germline-derived CDR1 and CDR2 are SGHTA and FQGTGA. The DNA of the CDR3 is TGTGCCAGCAGCTTAATCGCTAGCGGGGCCGCGGGCGGGGAGCTGTTTTTT. Its translation is CASSLIASGAAGGELFF.

V and J are TRBV7-9 and TRBJ2-7, with D perhaps given as TRBD1 or TRBD2 (6 bases each). CDR1 is SEHNR and CDR2 is FQNEAQ in the germline V gene (reference sequence). This CDR3 spans 17 amino acids. The V end was cut by 4 bases, the J end by 0 bases, with 19 bases between. CDR3 in amino acids: CASSSEWGRGSSYEQYF. The DNA of the CDR3 is TGTGCCAGCAGCTCCGAGTGGGGGCGGGGTAGCTCCTACGAGCAGTACTTC.

This chain joins TRBV6-1 and TRBJ1-2, with D unresolved. This CDR3 region has 18 residues. V was clipped by 0 bases and J by 4 bases, with 21 bases between them. Germline V gene sequence: CDR1 MNHNS, CDR2 SASEGT. In DNA, the CDR3 is TGTGCCAGCAGTGAAGCGCTTCCACGGGGAGGCGCAGTCTATGGCTACACCTTC. It encodes CASSEALPRGGAVYGYTF.

The V gene is TRBV5-1, the J gene TRBJ2-2, with D possibly TRBD2 on 5 matching bases. Germline CDR1 is SGHRS and CDR2 is YFSETQ. The CDR3 totals 15 residues. V was pared by 3 bases and J by 3 bases, with 12 bases between. The CDR3 region has the DNA TGCGCCAGCAGCTCAGCGGTTTTCGACACCGGGGAGCTGTTTTTT. Translating gives CASSSAVFDTGELFF. The variable domain in full, completed from reference TRBV5-1 and TRBJ2-2, reads KAGVTQTPRYLIKTRGQQVTLSCSPISGHRSVSWYQQTPGQGLQFLFEYFSETQRNKGNFPGRFSGRQFSNSRSEMNVSTLELGDSALYLCASSSAVFDTGELFFGEGSRLTVL.

The CDR3 loop is CASSPETRLGYTF. The CDR3 nucleotides are TGTGCCAGCAGTCCCGAGACGAGGTTGGGCTACACCTTC. The chain employs TRBV27 and TRBJ1-2; the D is unclear. The V end was cut by 5 bases, the J end by 8 bases, with 15 bases between. Germline V CDR1 and CDR2: MNHEY, SMNVEV (reference sequence). The CDR3 covers 13 residues.

The V gene is TRBV7-2, the J gene TRBJ2-3; 7 bases map to TRBD2. The CDR3 covers 17 residues. Germline V gene data show CDR1 as SGHTA and CDR2 as FQGNSA. After removal of 1 base from V and 4 bases from J, the junction contained 11 bases not matched to a gene. CDR3 sequence (DNA): TGTGCCAGCAGCTTAGGTTTCGGGGGGAGTCGCCCAGATACGCAGTATTTT. This translates into CASSLGFGGSRPDTQYF.

This rearrangement joins TRBV6-1 to TRBJ1-2, with 12 bases aligning to TRBD1. V shed 2 bases and J 6 bases; nucleotides not matched to a gene: 4. The CDR3 covers 15 residues. CDR1 MNHNS and CDR2 SASEGT come from the germline V gene. Written as DNA, the CDR3 is TGTGCCAGCAGTGAATGGGACAGGGGGCAACATGGCTACACCTTC. It codes for CASSEWDRGQHGYTF.

V gene TRBV5-1 combines with J gene TRBJ2-2; 8 nucleotides agree with TRBD1. After removal of 4 bases from V and 5 bases from J, the junction contained 7 bases not matched to a gene. The germline gives CDR1 SGHRS, CDR2 YFSETQ. There are 15 residues in the CDR3. The CDR3 bases are TGCGCCAGCAGCCGCCTAGACAGGGGAACCGGGGAGCTGTTTTTT. Amino acids: CASSRLDRGTGELFF. The complete variable domain, with remaining parts taken from reference TRBV5-1 and TRBJ2-2, reads KAGVTQTPRYLIKTRGQQVTLSCSPISGHRSVSWYQQTPGQGLQFLFEYFSETQRNKGNFPGRFSGRQFSNSRSEMNVSTLELGDSALYLCASSRLDRGTGELFFGEGSRLTVL.

Note on this clone: At the DNA level, this CDR3 is encoded by other sequences in the same sample as well. The V call is TRBV27, the J call TRBJ2-6; D may be TRBD2 (5 bases). CDR3 length equals 15 residues. From germline, CDR1 is MNHEY and CDR2 SMNVEV (reference sequence). V dropped 2 bases and J dropped 1 base, with 6 bases sitting between them. Here the CDR3 reads CASSLGGSGANVLTF. The CDR3 DNA sequence: TGTGCCAGCAGTTTAGGAGGATCTGGGGCCAACGTCCTGACTTTC.

The chain recombines TRBV28 with TRBJ1-2; D uncertain. V gave up 1 base and J gave up 5 bases, with 5 bases separating them. The CDR3 is 12 amino acids. Per the germline V gene, CDR1 is MDHEN and CDR2 is SYDVKM. The CDR3 coding sequence is TGTGCCAGCAGTTTATCGAAGTATGGCTACACCTTC. Translated, it gives CASSLSKYGYTF.

The chain couples TRBV6-1 to TRBJ1-2; D gene ambiguous. Germline CDR1 is MNHNS and CDR2 is SASEGT. CDR3 length equals 15 residues. V shed 8 bases and J shed 0 bases, with 16 bases lying between them. CDR3 region: CASQAIYSANYGYTF. In DNA form, the CDR3 reads TGTGCCAGCCAGGCTATCTACTCGGCTAACTATGGCTACACCTTC.

The chain has TRBV18 and TRBJ2-4; no definite D call. Germline CDR1 is KGHSH and CDR2 is LQKENI. This CDR3 is built from 15 residues. Trimming shortened V by 3 bases and J by 0 bases, and 9 bases separated the two germline ends. CDR3 sequence (DNA): TGTGCCAGCTCACCCTCACAACTAGCCAAAAACATTCAGTACTTC. This codes for CASSPSQLAKNIQYF.

The chain links TRBV2 to TRBJ1-4, with TRBD1 identical over 7 bases. The germline CDR1 and CDR2 sequences are SNHLY and FYNNEI. This CDR3 has 14 residues. With 5 bases clipped from V and 8 bases from J, the junction kept 8 bases outside the gene matches. CDR3 region: CASSIKGAREKLFF. In DNA form, the CDR3 reads TGTGCCAGCAGTATCAAGGGGGCACGGGAAAAACTGTTTTTT. Based on the CDR3 plus reference TRBV2 and TRBJ1-4, the full variable domain is EPEVTQTPSHQVTQMGQEVILRCVPISNHLYFYWYRQILGQKVEFLVSFYNNEISEKSEIFDDQFSVERPDGSNFTLKIRSTKLEDSAMYFCASSIKGAREKLFFGSGTQLSVL.

Of note for this clone: At the DNA level, this CDR3 is encoded by other sequences in the same sample as well. The chain carries TRBV5-1 and TRBJ1-3; a weak D match, TRBD1 (5 bases). V lost 3 bases and J 0 bases, leaving 10 bases between the germline ends. This CDR3 is 15 amino acids long. Per the germline V gene, CDR1 is SGHRS and CDR2 is YFSETQ. This CDR3 reads CASSWDGSSGNTIYF. Written as DNA, the CDR3 is TGCGCCAGCAGCTGGGACGGGAGCTCTGGAAACACCATATATTTT.

The chain has TRBV18 and TRBJ1-2; 8 nucleotides agree with TRBD1. Unmatched junction bases numbered 5, after V lost 0 bases and J lost 5 bases. This CDR3 is 15 amino acids long. Germline V gene sequence: CDR1 KGHSH, CDR2 LQKENI. CDR3 protein: CASSPPRTGPYGYTF. In nucleotides, the CDR3 is TGTGCCAGCTCACCACCAAGGACAGGGCCGTATGGCTACACCTTC.

Of note for this clone: Within the sample, other DNA sequences also encode this same CDR3. The chain combines TRBV7-3 with TRBJ1-1; 7 nucleotides agree with TRBD1. The CDR3 sequence is 15 residues long. Unmatched junction bases numbered 3, after V lost 2 bases and J lost 0 bases. The V gene's germline CDR1 is SGHTA and CDR2 FQGTGA. As DNA, the CDR3 is TGTGCCAGCAGCTTAGGGGGACAGATGAACACTGAAGCTTTCTTT. Translation: CASSLGGQMNTEAFF. Full variable domain (remainder filled in from reference TRBV7-3 and TRBJ1-1): GAGVSQTPSNKVTEKGKYVELRCDPISGHTALYWYRQSLGQGPEFLIYFQGTGAADDSGLPNDRFFAVRPEGSVSTLKIQRTERGDSAVYLCASSLGGQMNTEAFFGQGTRLTVV.